This TCR beta chain was found in a study of T cell responses to AZD1222 COVID-19 vaccine. As for this clone: Its matching antigen is unknown.

The CDR3 contains 13 residues. In germline, CDR1 is MGHRA, CDR2 YSYEKL. The junction had 3 bases not matched to a gene; V was cut back by 1 base and J by 9 bases. Regarding the study as a whole: Donors in the cohort were predominantly white British and more often female, and clonal diversity was possibly underestimated. Two AZD1222 doses significantly raised spike-specific TCR breadth and depth over controls. Just a handful of AZD1222 recipients were seropositive at baseline.

Assay used: immunoSEQ multiplex PCR; TCRdb lists only in-frame clones, some missing. The table has about 76,000 clones, 70% to 80% seen once. This chain links TRBV4-1 with TRBJ2-5, with TRBD1 identical over 9 bases. The sample was peripheral blood, taken 28 days after the second dose of the MenACWY control vaccine. The receptor comes from an adult who received the MenACWY meningococcal vaccine as a control. The CDR3 DNA sequence: TGCGCCAGCAGCCAAGGGACAGGGGACTCCCAGTACTTC. This translates into CASSQGTGDSQYF.